These 9 T cell receptor beta chains share one sample of origin, sequenced in a study of control samples from healthy donors and cancer patients. This table comes from immunoSEQ multiplex PCR, and its TCRdb copy is limited to in-frame clones, with some not included. Of about 120,000 clones listed, around nine tenths are singletons. Sequencing was performed on blood. Receptor source: a man aged 25 to 40 in good health.

The chain uses TRBV10-3 and TRBJ1-1; D uncertain. There are 11 residues in the CDR3. Trimming left V 6 bases short and J 0 bases short, with 2 bases between. CDR1 is ENHRY and CDR2 is SYGVKD in the germline V gene. In DNA, the CDR3 is TGTGCCATCAGGGTGAACACTGAAGCTTTCTTT. Amino acid sequence: CAIRVNTEAFF.

The genes are TRBV6-1 and TRBJ1-2; a weak D match, TRBD1 (5 bases). V lost 2 bases and J lost 4, with 14 bases in between. Germline V gene lookup returns CDR1 MNHNS and CDR2 SASEGT. CDR3 length equals 15 residues. The DNA for the CDR3 is TGTGCCAGCAGTGAATCGGGACGGCCGACCTATGGCTACACCTTC. Its protein is CASSESGRPTYGYTF.

The V and J genes are TRBV5-1 and TRBJ2-1, with D possibly being TRBD1 (6 bases). Germline V gene sequence: CDR1 SGHRS, CDR2 YFSETQ. Trimming stripped 0 bases from V and 8 bases from J, with 12 bases between. The CDR3 is 14 residues long. The CDR3 DNA follows: TGCGCCAGCAGCTTGGAGGCAGGGGATGATGAGCAGTTCTTC. This sequence encodes CASSLEAGDDEQFF. Complete variable domain (other parts from reference TRBV5-1 and TRBJ2-1): KAGVTQTPRYLIKTRGQQVTLSCSPISGHRSVSWYQQTPGQGLQFLFEYFSETQRNKGNFPGRFSGRQFSNSRSEMNVSTLELGDSALYLCASSLEAGDDEQFFGPGTRLTVL.

The genes are TRBV4-2 and TRBJ2-3; D remains ambiguous. V was pared by 0 bases and J by 0 bases, with 7 bases between. CDR1 is LGHNA, CDR2 YNFKEQ, per germline. This CDR3 contains 15 residues. The CDR3 loop reads CASSQDPVSTDTQYF. Here the CDR3 DNA reads TGTGCCAGCAGCCAAGATCCAGTTAGCACAGATACGCAGTATTTT.

A remark on this clone: Its ends do not fully match the called genes, so a read error is possible. V is TRBV12-3 or TRBV12-4 and J is TRBJ1-2, with no clear D. The CDR3 totals 12 residues. The CDR3 DNA follows: TGTGCCAGCAGCTTAGGACCCGATGGCTACACCTTC. Its protein product is CASSLGPDGYTF.

This rearrangement joins TRBV4-1 to TRBJ2-1, with 11 bases lining up with TRBD1. V was clipped by 4 bases and J by 1 base; unmatched bases: 3. This CDR3 comprises 16 residues. CDR1 and CDR2 from the germline V gene are MGHRA and YSYEKL. CDR3 loop: CASSPGQGVSYNEQFF. CDR3 coding DNA: TGCGCCAGCAGCCCGGGACAGGGGGTATCCTACAATGAGCAGTTCTTC.

This chain links TRBV5-1 with TRBJ1-2, with D perhaps TRBD1 (5 bases). V lost 2 bases and J lost 8, with 25 bases in between. The CDR3 consists of 17 residues. The germline V gene has CDR1 SGHRS and CDR2 YFSETQ. CDR3 nucleotides: TGCGCCAGCAGCTTTGGAGACCCGCCCGGGGCCTTTGGGGGCTACACCTTC. It translates to CASSFGDPPGAFGGYTF.

The V call is TRBV11-2, the J call TRBJ2-3; no clear D gene. Germline V gives CDR1 SGHAT, CDR2 FQNNGV. The CDR3 runs to 14 residues. Trimming pared 1 base from V and 4 bases from J, leaving 9 bases between. CDR3 in amino acids: CASSLVLSPDTQYF. The CDR3, as DNA: TGTGCCAGCAGCTTAGTGCTCTCCCCAGATACGCAGTATTTT.

The genes are TRBV20-1 and TRBJ2-3; 8 bases match TRBD2. CDR3 size: 11 residues. Germline V gene sequence: CDR1 DFQATT, CDR2 SNEGSKA (reference sequence). The CDR3 sequence: CRAGDPDTQYF. The CDR3 DNA is TGCAGAGCGGGGGACCCAGATACGCAGTATTTT.